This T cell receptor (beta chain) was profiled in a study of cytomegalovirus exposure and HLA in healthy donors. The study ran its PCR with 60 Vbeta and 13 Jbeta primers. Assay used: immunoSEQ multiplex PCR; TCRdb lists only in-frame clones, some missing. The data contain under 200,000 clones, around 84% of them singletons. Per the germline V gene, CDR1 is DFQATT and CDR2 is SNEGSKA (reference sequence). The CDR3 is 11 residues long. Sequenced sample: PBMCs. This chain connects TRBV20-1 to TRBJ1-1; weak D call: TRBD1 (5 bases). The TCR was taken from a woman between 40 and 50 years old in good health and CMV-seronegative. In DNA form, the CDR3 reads TGCGGGGGGGTCCTCAACTCTGAAGCTTTCTTT. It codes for CGGVLNSEAFF.